These 4 T cell receptor beta chains were sequenced from one sample in a study of technical replicates of blood from several donors. Generated by immunoSEQ multiplex PCR, the TCRdb table keeps only in-frame clones and is missing some. The sample includes 85,000 to 95,000 clones, 96% of them seen just once. The source material was T cells isolated from PBMCs. Receptors were obtained from a human donor in good health.

The chain combines TRBV28 with TRBJ1-5; D may be TRBD1 (6 bases). The V gene's germline CDR1 is MDHEN and CDR2 SYDVKM. The CDR3 contains 16 residues. The germline V and J ends were trimmed by 5 bases and 2 bases, with 16 bases remaining between them. The CDR3 loop is CASSPSTGIRNQPQHF. The CDR3 bases are TGTGCCAGCAGTCCGAGTACAGGGATTCGCAATCAGCCCCAGCATTTT.

V usage is TRBV7-8 and J usage is TRBJ1-2; D is uncertain. Trimming cost V 3 bases and J 5 bases, with 10 bases left between them. Germline V gene sequence: CDR1 SGHVS, CDR2 FQNEAQ. The CDR3 runs 13 residues. CDR3 in DNA: TGTGCCAGCAGCTTTAAGGGAGCATATGGCTACACCTTC. Its protein is CASSFKGAYGYTF.

The chain recombines TRBV4-3 with TRBJ2-5; tentative D call: TRBD1 (6 bases). The CDR3 spans 13 residues. The germline CDR1 and CDR2 sequences are LGHNA and YSLEER. V was pared by 1 base and J by 4 bases, with 7 bases between. CDR3 amino acids: CASSQVQGETQYF. CDR3 coding DNA: TGCGCCAGCAGCCAAGTACAGGGAGAGACCCAGTACTTC.

The chain has TRBV20-1 and TRBJ2-7; weak D call: TRBD2 (6 bases). Per germline, CDR1 DFQATT and CDR2 SNEGSKA (reference sequence). The CDR3 is made up of 11 amino acids. The ends were cut back, 6 bases at V and 4 bases at J, with 10 bases in the middle. Here the CDR3 DNA reads TGCAGTGCCCGGAGGGCGTACGAGCAGTACTTC. Translated: CSARRAYEQYF.